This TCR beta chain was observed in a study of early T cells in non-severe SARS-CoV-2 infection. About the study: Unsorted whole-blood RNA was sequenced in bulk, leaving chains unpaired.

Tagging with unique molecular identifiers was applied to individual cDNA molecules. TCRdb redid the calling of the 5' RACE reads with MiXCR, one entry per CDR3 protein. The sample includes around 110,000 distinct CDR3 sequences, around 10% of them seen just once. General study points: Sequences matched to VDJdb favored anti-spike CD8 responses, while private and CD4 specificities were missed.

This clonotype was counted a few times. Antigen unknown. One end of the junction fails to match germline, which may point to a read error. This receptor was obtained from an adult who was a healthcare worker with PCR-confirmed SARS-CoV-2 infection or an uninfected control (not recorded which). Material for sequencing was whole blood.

This chain's CDR3 is CASSGIYKQYF. DNA for the CDR3: TGTGCCAGCAGTGGTATCTACAAGCAGTACTTC. The rearrangement links TRBV6-4 to TRBJ2-7; D remains ambiguous. Germline-derived CDR1 and CDR2 are MRHNA and SNTAGT. CDR3 length equals 11 residues.